This T cell receptor (beta chain) was documented in a study of T cell responses to AZD1222 COVID-19 vaccine. Using immunoSEQ multiplex PCR, the repertoire was profiled, and TCRdb retains in-frame clones only, with some absent. The repertoire has roughly 120,000 clones, more than 75% of them found once; the top ten carry 6.5% to 8.5%. The CDR3 runs 13 residues. Trimming stripped 1 base from V and 0 bases from J, with 3 bases between. This clone came up a few times. What it binds is unknown. This CDR3 is also generated by other DNA sequences in the sample. Findings and caveats of the study: Repertoire samples came only from after the peak T cell response. Just a handful of AZD1222 recipients tested seropositive at baseline.

This clonotype originated in an adult in good health. Sequenced here: peripheral blood, sampled on day 0 of AZD1222 vaccination. The V call is TRBV12-3 or TRBV12-4, the J call TRBJ1-1, with no clear D. The CDR3 reads CASSLGLNTEAFF. For the CDR3, the DNA is TGTGCCAGCAGTTTAGGGCTGAACACTGAAGCTTTCTTT.